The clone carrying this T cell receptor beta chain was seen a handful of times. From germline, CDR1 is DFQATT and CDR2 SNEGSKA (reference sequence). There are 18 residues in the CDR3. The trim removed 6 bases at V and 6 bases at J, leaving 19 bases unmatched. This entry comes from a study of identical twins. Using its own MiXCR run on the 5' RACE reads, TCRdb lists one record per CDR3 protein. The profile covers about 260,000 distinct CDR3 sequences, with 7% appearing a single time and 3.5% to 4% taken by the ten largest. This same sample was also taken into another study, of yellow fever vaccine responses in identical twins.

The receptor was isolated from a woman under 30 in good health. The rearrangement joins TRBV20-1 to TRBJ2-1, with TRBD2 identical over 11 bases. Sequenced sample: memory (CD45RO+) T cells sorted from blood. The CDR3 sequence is CSATPGPLAGGLGNEQFF. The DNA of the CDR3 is TGCAGTGCGACCCCCGGGCCCCTAGCGGGGGGTCTGGGCAATGAGCAGTTCTTC.